Listed below are T cell receptor beta chains from one sample, sequenced in a study of cytotoxic CD8 clonotypes in ibrutinib-treated CLL. TCRdb's copy holds only in-frame clones and misses some; the assay was immunoSEQ multiplex PCR. The repertoire has 300,000 to 400,000 clones, around 66% of them found once; the top ten carry just under 6.5%. Sequenced here: PBMCs, sampled after 36 months of ibrutinib treatment. The source is a human donor with chronic lymphocytic leukemia. CDR3s include the opening cysteine and the closing phenylalanine or tryptophan. A D gene is named only where the DNA matches it firmly. Size tells how often a clone was seen (once, few, many) or the class of an expanded clone, and some rows leave it out.

j_call clone_size v_call d_call cdr3_nt cdr3_aa
TRBJ2-7 - TRBV18 TRBD1 TGTGCCAGCTCACCCCAACAGGGGTTAGACGAGCAGTACTTC CASSPQQGLDEQYF
TRBJ1-6 few TRBV7-3 - TGTGCCAGCAGCTTAGACAGGTCCTATAATTCACCCCTCCACTTT CASSLDRSYNSPLHF
TRBJ2-1 - TRBV7-3 TRBD2 TGTGCCAGCAGCTTCCAAGGCGGGGGAAACAATGAGCAGTTCTTC CASSFQGGGNNEQFF
TRBJ2-3 - TRBV10-1 - TGCGCCAGCAGTGAGACAGATACGCAGTATTTT CASSETDTQYF
TRBJ2-7 - TRBV18 TRBD1 TGTGCCAGCTCACCACGAGACAGGGGTGGCGAGCAGTACTTC CASSPRDRGGEQYF
TRBJ2-6 - TRBV27 TRBD1 TGTGCCAGCAGTTTCCGGGGACAGGCCTACTCTGGGGCCAACGTCCTGACTTTC CASSFRGQAYSGANVLTF
TRBJ2-7 - TRBV7-6 TRBD1 TGTGCCAGCAGCCTGCCGGGACAGAGCTACGAGCAGTACTTC CASSLPGQSYEQYF
TRBJ2-7 - TRBV11-2 TRBD2 TGTGCCAGCAGCTTAGGGACTAGCGGGAGTGGATACGAGCAGTACTTC CASSLGTSGSGYEQYF
TRBJ2-1 - TRBV19 - TGTGCCAGTAGTATCTCCGGGACATACCCAGGTGAGCAGTTCTTC CASSISGTYPGEQFF
TRBJ1-6 once TRBV4-1 TRBD1 TGCGCCAGCAGCCAAGGCCCGACAGGGCTTTCACCCCTCCACTTT CASSQGPTGLSPLHF